This T cell receptor beta chain comes out of a study of siplizumab effects on memory and regulatory T cells. In the study overall: Paired mixed lymphocyte reaction conditions consisted of siplizumab at around 0.91 ug/mL or no drug.

Responder and stimulator cells in the mixed lymphocyte reaction were cultured together for approximately six days at 37°C. The CDR3 consists of 13 residues. The germline V gene encodes CDR1 SNHLY and CDR2 FYNNEI. Trimming removed 11 bases at V and 1 base at J, with 15 bases between. This clone was picked up a small number of times. Its antigen is unidentified. Assaying covered 100,000 or so TCR templates per sample. The assay was immunoSEQ multiplex PCR, and TCRdb's table has in-frame clones only and misses some. The data show 9,500 to 15,000 clones, roughly half seen once. Study findings and constraints: Siplizumab brought about a significant reduction in alloreactive sequences traceable to unstimulated CD4+ memory cells. Controls showed an average of around 28% Treg-derived mappable alloreactive CD4+ clones, while siplizumab showed roughly 70%.

This sequence was found in a human donor in good health; the cells came from an allogeneic mixed lymphocyte reaction. Some clones in this sample may be carry-over from other donors' samples. The sample comprised CFSE-low (dividing) CD8+ T cells sorted from an allogeneic mixed lymphocyte reaction. The gene calls are TRBV2 and TRBJ2-7, with D possibly matching TRBD1 (6 bases). The CDR3 protein is CAGYRDTSYEQYF. The CDR3 DNA is TGTGCCGGGTACCGGGACACTTCCTACGAGCAGTACTTC.